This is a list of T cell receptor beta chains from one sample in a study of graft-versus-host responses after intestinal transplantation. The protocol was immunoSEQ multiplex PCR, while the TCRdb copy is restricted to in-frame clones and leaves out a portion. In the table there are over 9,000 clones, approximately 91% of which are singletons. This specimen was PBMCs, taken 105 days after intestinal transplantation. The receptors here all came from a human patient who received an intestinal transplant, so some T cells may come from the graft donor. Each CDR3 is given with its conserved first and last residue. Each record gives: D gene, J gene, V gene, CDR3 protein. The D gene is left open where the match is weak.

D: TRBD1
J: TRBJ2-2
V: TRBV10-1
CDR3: CASSGIAGGADGELFF

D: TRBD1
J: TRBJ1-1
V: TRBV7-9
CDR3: CASSLRMYRGLTEAFF

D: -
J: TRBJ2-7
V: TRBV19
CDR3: CASSPRPRPDPTYEQYF

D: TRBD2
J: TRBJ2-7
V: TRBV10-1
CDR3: CASSETGGYEQYF

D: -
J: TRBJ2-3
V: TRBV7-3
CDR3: CASSTRGDDTQYF

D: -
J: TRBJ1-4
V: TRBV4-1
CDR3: CASSQYGRLATNEKLFF

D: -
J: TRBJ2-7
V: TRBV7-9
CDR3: CASSLASGGGTYEQYF

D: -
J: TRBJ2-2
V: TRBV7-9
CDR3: CASSLGRGGELFF

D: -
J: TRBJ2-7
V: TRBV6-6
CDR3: CASRTDRRGSYEQYF

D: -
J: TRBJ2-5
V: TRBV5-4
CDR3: CASSETSGQKKTQYF

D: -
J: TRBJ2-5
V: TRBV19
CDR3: CASKGGGLQETQYF

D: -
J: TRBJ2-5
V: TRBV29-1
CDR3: CSAFAGRTTETQYF

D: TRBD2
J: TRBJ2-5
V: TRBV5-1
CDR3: CASSLGAGGMEGTQYF

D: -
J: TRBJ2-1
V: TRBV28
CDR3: CASSYRDGQFF

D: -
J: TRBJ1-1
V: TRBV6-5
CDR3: CASSSPGRYTEAFF

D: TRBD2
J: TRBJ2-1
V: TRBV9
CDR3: CASSGTSGTYNEQFF

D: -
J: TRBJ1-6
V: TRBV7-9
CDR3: CASSLEAGTPYSPLHF

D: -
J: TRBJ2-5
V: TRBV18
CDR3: CASSPQLGDRGETQYF

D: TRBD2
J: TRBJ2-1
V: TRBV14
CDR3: CASNSGAGVGEQFF

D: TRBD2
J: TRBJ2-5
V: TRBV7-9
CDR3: CASSSPGRGGETQYF

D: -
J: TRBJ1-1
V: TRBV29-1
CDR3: CSHKKGQGMNTEAFF

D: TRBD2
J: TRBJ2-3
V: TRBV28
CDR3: CASDKLAGGWDTQYF

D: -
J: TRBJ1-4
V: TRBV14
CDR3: CASSQDRGAGTLNEKLFF

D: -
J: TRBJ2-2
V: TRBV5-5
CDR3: CASSLWDLNTGELFF

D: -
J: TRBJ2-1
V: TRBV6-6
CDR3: CASGSRLEDNEQFF

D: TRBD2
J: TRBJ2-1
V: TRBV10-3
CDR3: CAISDAGGEYNEQFF

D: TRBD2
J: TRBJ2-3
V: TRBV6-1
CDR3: CASSRTSGGAYTQYF

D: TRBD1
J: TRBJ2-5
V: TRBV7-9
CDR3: CATAASGGLETQYF

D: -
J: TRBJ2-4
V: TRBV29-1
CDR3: CSVRGAGNAKNIQYF

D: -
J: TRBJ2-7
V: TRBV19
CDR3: CASSPRISEQYF

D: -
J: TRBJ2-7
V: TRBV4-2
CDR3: CASSQGADSRYEQYF

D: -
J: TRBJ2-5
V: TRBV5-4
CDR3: CASSSQGSWETQYF

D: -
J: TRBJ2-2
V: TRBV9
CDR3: CASSVQGPGELFF

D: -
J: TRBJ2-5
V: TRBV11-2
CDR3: CASSTREEGETQYF

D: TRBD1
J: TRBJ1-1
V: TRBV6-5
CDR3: CASSFSTGGNTEAFF

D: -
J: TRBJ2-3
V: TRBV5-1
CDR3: CASSRRDNTDTQYF

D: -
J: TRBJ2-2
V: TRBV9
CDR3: CASSVGGTVGELFF

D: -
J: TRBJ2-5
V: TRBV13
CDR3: CASSLGQGYQETQYF

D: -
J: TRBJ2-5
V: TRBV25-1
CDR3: CASSESSGKETQYF

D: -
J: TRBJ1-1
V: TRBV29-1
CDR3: CSVDRRNTEAFF

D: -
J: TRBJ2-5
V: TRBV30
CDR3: CAWSPGLEETQYF

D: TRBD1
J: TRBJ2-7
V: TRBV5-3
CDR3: CAPRDRRDEQYF